This paragraph covers one T cell receptor beta chain sequence. The sample originates from a study of control samples from healthy donors and cancer patients. The protocol was immunoSEQ multiplex PCR, while the TCRdb copy is restricted to in-frame clones and leaves out a portion. Of approximately 160,000 clones listed, roughly 95% are singletons. Germline CDR1 and CDR2: SGHTA and FQGTGA. V shed 5 bases and J 8 bases; nucleotides not matched to a gene: 10. This CDR3 is 16 amino acids long. The sequencing input was blood. The receptor's source is a woman aged 55-70 years in good health. This chain uses TRBV7-3 with TRBJ2-1, with 12 positions matching TRBD2. The CDR3 spells CASSPNRASGGDEQFF. The DNA for the CDR3 is TGTGCCAGCAGCCCCAATCGGGCTAGCGGGGGGGATGAGCAGTTCTTC. Full variable domain (missing parts from reference TRBV7-3 and TRBJ2-1): GAGVSQTPSNKVTEKGKYVELRCDPISGHTALYWYRQSLGQGPEFLIYFQGTGAADDSGLPNDRFFAVRPEGSVSTLKIQRTERGDSAVYLCASSPNRASGGDEQFFGPGTRLTVL.